This section outlines one T cell receptor beta chain sequence together with its context. V lost 0 bases and J 4 bases, leaving 8 bases between the germline ends. The germline V gene encodes CDR1 SGDLS and CDR2 YYNGEE. This CDR3 region has 14 residues. This specimen belongs to a study of blood T cell repertoires in COVID-19. Per the original data handling: Reference gene primer amplification gave nucleated cell count estimates. Method: immunoSEQ multiplex PCR; TCRdb's copy keeps in-frame clones and lacks some. The DNA was the basis for D and trimming; V, J and clone size are from that table. Of fewer than 350,000 clones listed, about 85% are singletons. Assignment of participants to cohorts was predicated upon participant-reported clinical history.

The V and J genes are TRBV9 and TRBJ1-5, with D perhaps matching TRBD1 (6 bases). This TCR derives from a woman aged 25 to 39 who had been exposed to COVID-19. The sample was PBMCs or T cells enriched from blood (not recorded which). The CDR3 loop is CASSVDTGNQPQHF. The CDR3 coding sequence is TGTGCCAGCAGCGTAGATACAGGGAATCAGCCCCAGCATTTT.